This is a list of T cell receptor beta chains from one sample in a study of blood T cell repertoires in COVID-19. The repertoire was sequenced with immunoSEQ multiplex PCR; TCRdb's copy has only in-frame clones and lacks some. Among about 150,000 clones listed, about four fifths were seen once. Material: peripheral blood. The receptors here all came from a human donor with acute or convalescent COVID-19. The donor label of this sample is uncertain. The CDR3 runs from the conserved cysteine through the conserved F or W. The D gene is left open where the match is weak. Clone size, where shown, is once, few, many, or a class for clones that have expanded.

v_call: TRBV30; j_call: TRBJ1-2; clone_size: -; d_call: -; cdr3_nt: TGTGCCTGGGGGTTCAGGGGTAAAGGCTACACCTTC; cdr3_aa: CAWGFRGKGYTF
v_call: TRBV9; j_call: TRBJ1-1; clone_size: -; d_call: -; cdr3_nt: TGTGCCAGCAGCCCGCGAGGCGAAATGAACACTGAAGCTTTCTTT; cdr3_aa: CASSPRGEMNTEAFF
v_call: TRBV5-3; j_call: TRBJ1-4; clone_size: -; d_call: -; cdr3_nt: TGTGCCAGAAGCTTGGATGGGCACCTTCGATCCGAAAAACTGTTTTTT; cdr3_aa: CARSLDGHLRSEKLFF
v_call: TRBV11-2; j_call: TRBJ2-1; clone_size: -; d_call: -; cdr3_nt: TGTGCCAGCAGCTTAGGGGGGCGGGTCGCTGAGCAGTTCTTC; cdr3_aa: CASSLGGRVAEQFF
v_call: TRBV6-1; j_call: TRBJ2-1; clone_size: -; d_call: -; cdr3_nt: TGTGCCAGCAGTGAGGATTACCAGGGAATTTGGGTCGATGAGCAGTTCTTC; cdr3_aa: CASSEDYQGIWVDEQFF
v_call: TRBV5-5; j_call: TRBJ1-4; clone_size: -; d_call: -; cdr3_nt: TGTGCCAGTACAGGGCTCGTTGGAGCAACTAATGAAAAACTGTTTTTT; cdr3_aa: CASTGLVGATNEKLFF
v_call: TRBV11-2; j_call: TRBJ2-1; clone_size: -; d_call: -; cdr3_nt: TGTGCCAGCAGCTTAGGGTCCGCCGGCAATGAGCAGTTCTTC; cdr3_aa: CASSLGSAGNEQFF
v_call: TRBV28; j_call: TRBJ1-2; clone_size: few; d_call: -; cdr3_nt: TGTGCCAGCAGTTTAAAGGGGAATGGCTACACCTTC; cdr3_aa: CASSLKGNGYTF
v_call: TRBV6-5; j_call: TRBJ1-3; clone_size: -; d_call: -; cdr3_nt: TGTGCCAGCAGCCCGGAGTTTTCCGGAAACACCATATATTTT; cdr3_aa: CASSPEFSGNTIYF
v_call: TRBV5-6; j_call: TRBJ1-2; clone_size: -; d_call: TRBD1; cdr3_nt: TGTGCCAGCGGCGGAAGACAGGGGGCTGCCTATGGCTACACCTTC; cdr3_aa: CASGGRQGAAYGYTF
v_call: TRBV15; j_call: TRBJ1-3; clone_size: -; d_call: -; cdr3_nt: TGTGCCACTCTAGATACCTCTGGAAACACCATATATTTT; cdr3_aa: CATLDTSGNTIYF
v_call: TRBV6-5; j_call: TRBJ2-3; clone_size: -; d_call: -; cdr3_nt: TGTGCCAGCAGTTACTTTGGAAAAACAGCAGATACGCAGTATTTT; cdr3_aa: CASSYFGKTADTQYF
v_call: TRBV6-7; j_call: TRBJ2-1; clone_size: -; d_call: TRBD2; cdr3_nt: TGTGCCAGCAGTTACAGCGGGGGGGCTTTAGGTGAGCAGTTCTTC; cdr3_aa: CASSYSGGALGEQFF
v_call: TRBV12-5; j_call: TRBJ1-1; clone_size: -; d_call: -; cdr3_nt: TGTGCTAGTGGTTTGGTGACAGAATCCGCTTTCTTT; cdr3_aa: CASGLVTESAFF
v_call: TRBV10-3; j_call: TRBJ1-1; clone_size: -; d_call: TRBD1; cdr3_nt: TGTGCCATCAGCTCGGACAGGGGGGACACTGAAGCTTTCTTT; cdr3_aa: CAISSDRGDTEAFF
v_call: TRBV5-1; j_call: TRBJ1-2; clone_size: few; d_call: TRBD1; cdr3_nt: TGCGCCAGCAGCTTGATGACAGGGCCTCCAAACGACTTC; cdr3_aa: CASSLMTGPPNDF
v_call: TRBV30; j_call: TRBJ2-1; clone_size: -; d_call: -; cdr3_nt: TGTGCCTGGAGTGTACGGGGTGGCTCGCACAATGAGCAGTTCTTC; cdr3_aa: CAWSVRGGSHNEQFF
v_call: TRBV10-3; j_call: TRBJ1-2; clone_size: -; d_call: TRBD1; cdr3_nt: TGTGCCATCAGCGATACACAGGGGAACTATGGCTACACCTTC; cdr3_aa: CAISDTQGNYGYTF
v_call: TRBV30; j_call: TRBJ1-1; clone_size: -; d_call: -; cdr3_nt: TGTGCCTGGAGTGTAAGCAGGGCCACTGAAGCTTTCTTT; cdr3_aa: CAWSVSRATEAFF
v_call: TRBV30; j_call: TRBJ1-2; clone_size: -; d_call: -; cdr3_nt: TGTGCCTGGAGTCTAAGGGGACTTGGCTACACCTTC; cdr3_aa: CAWSLRGLGYTF
v_call: TRBV9; j_call: TRBJ2-3; clone_size: -; d_call: TRBD2; cdr3_nt: TGTGCCAGCAGCCTTAGCGGGGTTAGCACAGATACGCAGTATTTT; cdr3_aa: CASSLSGVSTDTQYF
v_call: TRBV6-5; j_call: TRBJ1-3; clone_size: -; d_call: TRBD1; cdr3_nt: TGTGCCAGCAGTTACTCGGGACAGGGAGGAAACACCATATATTTT; cdr3_aa: CASSYSGQGGNTIYF
v_call: TRBV4-3; j_call: TRBJ1-1; clone_size: -; d_call: -; cdr3_nt: TGCGCCAGCAGCCAAACAATTGGGCCAGCTTTCTTT; cdr3_aa: CASSQTIGPAFF
v_call: TRBV19; j_call: TRBJ1-2; clone_size: -; d_call: TRBD1; cdr3_nt: TGTGCCAGTAGTCCTAGGAAGGGACAGCCTAACTATGGCTACACCTTC; cdr3_aa: CASSPRKGQPNYGYTF
v_call: TRBV7-6; j_call: TRBJ2-7; clone_size: -; d_call: -; cdr3_nt: TGTGCCAGCATGGCAGGGTTGGGCGAGCAGTACTTC; cdr3_aa: CASMAGLGEQYF
v_call: TRBV29-1; j_call: TRBJ2-7; clone_size: -; d_call: TRBD1; cdr3_nt: TGCAGCGTTAAAATATCGGGACAGTTATACGAGCAGTACTTC; cdr3_aa: CSVKISGQLYEQYF
v_call: TRBV5-1; j_call: TRBJ1-6; clone_size: once; d_call: TRBD1; cdr3_nt: TGCGCCAGCAGCTTCACGACAGGGACGGGCGAATCACCCCTCCACTTT; cdr3_aa: CASSFTTGTGESPLHF
v_call: TRBV5-1; j_call: TRBJ1-1; clone_size: -; d_call: TRBD1; cdr3_nt: TGCGCCAGCAGCGTACGACAGGGTGTGAACACTGAAGCTTTCTTT; cdr3_aa: CASSVRQGVNTEAFF
v_call: TRBV7-8; j_call: TRBJ1-1; clone_size: -; d_call: TRBD1; cdr3_nt: TGTGCCAGCAGAAGATGGGGACAGGGAAGTGCCTTTGGGAACACTGAAGCTTTCTTT; cdr3_aa: CASRRWGQGSAFGNTEAFF
v_call: TRBV7-9; j_call: TRBJ2-7; clone_size: -; d_call: -; cdr3_nt: TGTGCCAGCAGCCAGGGTCGGGAGCAGTACTTC; cdr3_aa: CASSQGREQYF
v_call: TRBV7-9; j_call: TRBJ1-1; clone_size: -; d_call: -; cdr3_nt: TGTGCCAGCAGCACAAACAGGGCGAACACTGAAGCTTTCTTT; cdr3_aa: CASSTNRANTEAFF
v_call: TRBV6-1; j_call: TRBJ2-1; clone_size: -; d_call: TRBD2; cdr3_nt: TGTGCCAGCAGTGAATATGGAGCGGGGTACAATGAGCAGTTCTTC; cdr3_aa: CASSEYGAGYNEQFF